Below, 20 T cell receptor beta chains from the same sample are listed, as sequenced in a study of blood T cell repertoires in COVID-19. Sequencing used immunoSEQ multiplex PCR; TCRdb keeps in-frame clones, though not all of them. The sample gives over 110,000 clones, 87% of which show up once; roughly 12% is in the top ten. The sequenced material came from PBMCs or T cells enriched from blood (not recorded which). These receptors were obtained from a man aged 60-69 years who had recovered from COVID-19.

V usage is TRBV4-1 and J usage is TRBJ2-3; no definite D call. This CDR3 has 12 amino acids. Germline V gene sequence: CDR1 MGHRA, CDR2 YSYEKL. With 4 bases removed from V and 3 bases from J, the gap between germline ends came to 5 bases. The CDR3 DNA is TGCGCCAGCAGCCTTTATACAGATACGCAGTATTTT. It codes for CASSLYTDTQYF.

CDR3 loop: CASSSPGQGLSEQFF. In DNA form, the CDR3 reads TGTGCCAGCAGTTCCCCGGGACAGGGTTTATCTGAGCAGTTCTTC. The chain uses TRBV6-5 and TRBJ2-1; 9 bases are shared with TRBD1. Trimming at V came to 4 bases and at J to 9 bases, leaving 10 bases not matched to a gene. CDR1 MNHEY and CDR2 SVGAGI come from the germline V gene. The CDR3 totals 15 residues.

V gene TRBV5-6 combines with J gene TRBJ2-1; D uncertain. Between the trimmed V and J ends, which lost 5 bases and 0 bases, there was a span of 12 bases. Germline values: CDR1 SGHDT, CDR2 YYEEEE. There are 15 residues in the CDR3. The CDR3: CASRGYLSSYNEQFF. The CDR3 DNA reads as TGTGCCAGCAGGGGCTACCTTAGCTCCTACAATGAGCAGTTCTTC.

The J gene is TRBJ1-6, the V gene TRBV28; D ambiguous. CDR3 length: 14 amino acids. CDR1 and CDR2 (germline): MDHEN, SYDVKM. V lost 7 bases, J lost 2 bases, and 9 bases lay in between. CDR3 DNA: TGTGCCAGCATGAGGGCTCCCTATAATTCACCCCTCCACTTT. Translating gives CASMRAPYNSPLHF.

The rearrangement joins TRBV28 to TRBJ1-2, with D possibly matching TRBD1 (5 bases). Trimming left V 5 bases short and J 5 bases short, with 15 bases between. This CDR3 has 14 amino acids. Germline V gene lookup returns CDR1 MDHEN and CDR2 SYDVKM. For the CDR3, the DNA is TGTGCCAGCAGTCAGGCGGGGGAGAGGTATGGCTACACCTTC. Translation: CASSQAGERYGYTF.

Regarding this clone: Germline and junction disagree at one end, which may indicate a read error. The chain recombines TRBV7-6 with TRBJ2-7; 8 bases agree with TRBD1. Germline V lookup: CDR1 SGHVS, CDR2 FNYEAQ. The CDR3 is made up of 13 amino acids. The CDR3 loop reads CASSLSFRGLVNF. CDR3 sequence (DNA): TGTGCCAGCAGCTTAAGTTTCAGGGGGCTCGTGAACTTC.

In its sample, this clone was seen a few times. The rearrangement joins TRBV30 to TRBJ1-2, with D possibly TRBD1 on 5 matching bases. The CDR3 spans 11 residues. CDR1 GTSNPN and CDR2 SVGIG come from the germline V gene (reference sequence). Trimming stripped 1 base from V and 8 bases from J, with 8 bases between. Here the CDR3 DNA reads TGTGCCTGGAGTGGGGGCTGGGGCTACACCTTC. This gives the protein CAWSGGWGYTF. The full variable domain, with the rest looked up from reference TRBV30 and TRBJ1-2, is SQTIHQWPATLVQPVGSPLSLECTVEGTSNPNLYWYRQAAGRGLQLLFYSVGIGQISSEVPQNLSASRPQDRQFILSSKKLLLSDSGFYLCAWSGGWGYTFGSGTRLTVV.

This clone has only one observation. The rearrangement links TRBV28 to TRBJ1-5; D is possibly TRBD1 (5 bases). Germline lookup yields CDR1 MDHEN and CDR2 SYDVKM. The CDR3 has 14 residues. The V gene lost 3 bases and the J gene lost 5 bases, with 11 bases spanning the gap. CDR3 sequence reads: CASSFGGGYQPQHF. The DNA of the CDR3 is TGTGCCAGCAGTTTTGGCGGGGGATATCAGCCCCAGCATTTT. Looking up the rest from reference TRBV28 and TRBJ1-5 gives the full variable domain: DVKVTQSSRYLVKRTGEKVFLECVQDMDHENMFWYRQDPGLGLRLIYFSYDVKMKEKGDIPEGYSVSREKKERFSLILESASTNQTSMYLCASSFGGGYQPQHFGDGTRLSIL.

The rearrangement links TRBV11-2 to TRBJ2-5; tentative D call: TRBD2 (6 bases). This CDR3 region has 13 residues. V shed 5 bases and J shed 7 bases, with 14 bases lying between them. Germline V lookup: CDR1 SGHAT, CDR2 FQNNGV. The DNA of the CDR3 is TGTGCCAGCAGCACGTCAATGGAGGGGACCCAGTACTTC. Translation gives CASSTSMEGTQYF.

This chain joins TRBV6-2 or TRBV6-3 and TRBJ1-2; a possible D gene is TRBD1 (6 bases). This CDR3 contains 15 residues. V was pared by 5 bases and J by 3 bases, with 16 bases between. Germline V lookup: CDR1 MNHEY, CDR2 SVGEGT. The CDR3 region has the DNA TGTGCCAGCAGTCGCCGGGACAAGGTGGACTATGGCTACACCTTC. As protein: CASSRRDKVDYGYTF.

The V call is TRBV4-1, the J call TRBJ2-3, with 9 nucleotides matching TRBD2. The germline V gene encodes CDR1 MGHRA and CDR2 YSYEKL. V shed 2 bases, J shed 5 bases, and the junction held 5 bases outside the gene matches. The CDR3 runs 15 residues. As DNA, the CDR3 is TGCGCCAGCAGCCAACAAGCGGGGGGCGGAGATACGCAGTATTTT. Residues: CASSQQAGGGDTQYF.

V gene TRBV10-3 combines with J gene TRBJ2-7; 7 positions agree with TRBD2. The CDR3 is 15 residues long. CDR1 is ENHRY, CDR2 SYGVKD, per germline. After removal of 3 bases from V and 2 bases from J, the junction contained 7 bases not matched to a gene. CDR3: CAISDTGRGAYEQYF. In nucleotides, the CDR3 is TGTGCCATCAGTGATACCGGACGGGGGGCCTACGAGCAGTACTTC.

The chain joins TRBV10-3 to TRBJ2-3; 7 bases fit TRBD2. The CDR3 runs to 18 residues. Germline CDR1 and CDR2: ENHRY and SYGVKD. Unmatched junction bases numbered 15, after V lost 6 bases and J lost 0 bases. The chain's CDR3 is CAISHGGGLQTSTDTQYF. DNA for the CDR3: TGTGCCATCAGCCATGGGGGGGGACTACAAACTAGCACAGATACGCAGTATTTT.

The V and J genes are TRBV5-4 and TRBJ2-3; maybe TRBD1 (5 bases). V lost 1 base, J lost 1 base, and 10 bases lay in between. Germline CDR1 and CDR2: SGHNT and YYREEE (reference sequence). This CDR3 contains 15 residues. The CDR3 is CASSLSPQGTDTQYF. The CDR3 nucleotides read TGTGCCAGCAGCTTGAGCCCACAGGGCACAGATACGCAGTATTTT.

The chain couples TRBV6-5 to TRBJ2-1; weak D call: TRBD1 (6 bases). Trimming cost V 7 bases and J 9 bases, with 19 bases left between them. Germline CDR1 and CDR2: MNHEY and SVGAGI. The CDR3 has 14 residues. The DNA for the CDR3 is TGTGCCAGCACAGAGCATTTACAGGGTAGTGAGCAGTTCTTC. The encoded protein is CASTEHLQGSEQFF.

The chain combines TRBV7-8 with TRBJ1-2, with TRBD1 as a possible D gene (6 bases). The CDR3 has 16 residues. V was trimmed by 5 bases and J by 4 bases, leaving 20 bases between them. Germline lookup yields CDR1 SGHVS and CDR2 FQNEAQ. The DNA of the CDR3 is TGTGCCAGCAGCAACAGAGGAGGAGGCAGGGGCTATGGCTACACCTTC. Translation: CASSNRGGGRGYGYTF.

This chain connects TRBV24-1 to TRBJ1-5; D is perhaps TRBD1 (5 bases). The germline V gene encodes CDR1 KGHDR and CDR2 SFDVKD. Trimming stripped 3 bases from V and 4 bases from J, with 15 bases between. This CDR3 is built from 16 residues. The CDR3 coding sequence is TGTGCCACCAGTGATCCACGAGTAGGGACTAATCAGCCCCAGCATTTT. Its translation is CATSDPRVGTNQPQHF.

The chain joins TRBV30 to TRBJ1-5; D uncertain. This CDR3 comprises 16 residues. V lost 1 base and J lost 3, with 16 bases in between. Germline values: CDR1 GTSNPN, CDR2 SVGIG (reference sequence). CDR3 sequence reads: CAWSARGGSVNQPQHF. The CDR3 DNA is TGTGCCTGGAGTGCCCGTGGAGGTTCGGTCAATCAGCCCCAGCATTTT.

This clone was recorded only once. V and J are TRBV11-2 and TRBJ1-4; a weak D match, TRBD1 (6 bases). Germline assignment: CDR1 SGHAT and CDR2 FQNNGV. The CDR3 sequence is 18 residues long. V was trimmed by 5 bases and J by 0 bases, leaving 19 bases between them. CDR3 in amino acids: CASSGQTGSPPTNEKLFF. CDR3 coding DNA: TGTGCCAGCAGCGGACAGACAGGTTCCCCACCAACTAATGAAAAACTGTTTTTT. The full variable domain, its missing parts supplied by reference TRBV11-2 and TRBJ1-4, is EAGVAQSPRYKIIEKRQSVAFWCNPISGHATLYWYQQILGQGPKLLIQFQNNGVVDDSQLPKDRFSAERLKGVDSTLKIQPAKLEDSAVYLCASSGQTGSPPTNEKLFFGSGTQLSVL.

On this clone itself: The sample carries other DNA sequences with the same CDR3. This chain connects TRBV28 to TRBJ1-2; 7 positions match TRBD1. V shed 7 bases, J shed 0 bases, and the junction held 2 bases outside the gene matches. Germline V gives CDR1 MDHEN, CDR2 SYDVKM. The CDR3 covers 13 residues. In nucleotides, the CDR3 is TGTGCCAGCAACAGGGGATCTAACTATGGCTACACCTTC. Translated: CASNRGSNYGYTF.